The 5 T cell receptor beta chains reported below all come from one sample, sequenced in a study of neurological immune-mediated disorders. A single record per CDR3 protein comes from TCRdb applying MiXCR to the 5' RACE reads. The sample carries roughly 50,000 distinct CDR3 sequences, 16% recorded once. Specimen: PBMCs. These receptors were taken from a man aged 55 to 69 in good health.

Details on this clonotype: One base away lies a much larger clone, so this may be a sequencing read error. This sequence joins TRBV7-9 and TRBJ1-1; 10 bases line up with TRBD1. V was pared by 4 bases and J by 3 bases, with 11 bases of the junction left unmatched. The CDR3 is 17 residues long. Germline CDR1 SEHNR, CDR2 FQNEAQ (reference sequence). CDR3 sequence reads: CASSSKPGQGMHTEAFF. For the CDR3, the DNA is TGTGCCAGCAGCTCCAAACCGGGACAGGGGATGCACACTGAAGCTTTCTTT. Full variable domain (rest looked up from reference TRBV7-9 and TRBJ1-1): DTGVSQNPRHKITKRGQNVTFRCDPISEHNRLYWYRQTLGQGPEFLTYFQNEAQLEKSRLLSDRFSAERPKGSFSTLEIQRTEQGDSAMYLCASSSKPGQGMHTEAFFGQGTRLTVV.

This clonotype was counted a few times. This rearrangement joins TRBV7-6 to TRBJ2-2; 14 bases align to TRBD2. The ends lost 1 base at V and 4 bases at J; junction bases unmatched: 14. The germline V gene encodes CDR1 SGHVS and CDR2 FNYEAQ. This CDR3 has 21 residues. The CDR3 bases are TGTGCCAGCAGCTTAGGGTGGCGACTAGCGGGAGGGCCTCGACGCACCGGGGAGCTGTTTTTT. Translation: CASSLGWRLAGGPRRTGELFF.

This clonotype appeared many times. The DNA of the CDR3 is TGCGCCAGCAGCCCCCAGACAGCGAACACTGAAGCTTTCTTT. Translation gives CASSPQTANTEAFF. The gene calls are TRBV5-1 and TRBJ1-1; tentative D call: TRBD1 (5 bases). The CDR3 totals 14 residues. From germline, CDR1 is SGHRS and CDR2 YFSETQ. Trimming removed 4 bases at V and 1 base at J, with 11 bases between.

The table lists this clonotype with many counts. This chain links TRBV28 with TRBJ2-1, with unresolved D. The CDR3 is 12 amino acids. The germline V gene encodes CDR1 MDHEN and CDR2 SYDVKM. Trimming removed 6 bases at V and 0 bases at J, with 3 bases between. The CDR3 DNA is TGTGCCAGCAGAAGCTCCTACAATGAGCAGTTCTTC. Protein: CASRSSYNEQFF.

Ten or more counts support this clonotype. The CDR3: CSVQGAGGVTDTQYF. CDR3 in DNA: TGCAGTGTTCAGGGGGCGGGAGGTGTGACAGATACGCAGTATTTT. The chain joins TRBV20-1 to TRBJ2-3; D tentatively reads TRBD1 or TRBD2 (8 bases each). V lost 7 bases and J lost 3, with 20 bases in between. The CDR3 is 15 residues long. Germline V CDR1 and CDR2: DFQATT, SNEGSKA (reference sequence).